This TCR beta chain was obtained from a study of human T cells and chemical hapten exposure. Background on the study: Small volume differences among pooled libraries mainly caused per-sample TCR yield variation. Whole-study results and caveats: DPC sensitization left the count of TCRs above 1 in 1000 unchanged.

Time point described: patch test 1, 2 weeks after DPC sensitization. Treatment described: therapeutic diphenylcyclopropenone sensitization with weekly scalp DPC. Suited to DPC and affected by alopecia, the donors ranged from 18 to 70 years old. This clonotype occurred many times. Its antigen remains unidentified. TCRdb ran MiXCR on the RACE reads and lists one entry per CDR3 protein. This repertoire shows 45,000 to 70,000 distinct CDR3 sequences, 7.5% to 10% found once; its top ten account for about an eighth. This CDR3 contains 13 residues. V lost 8 bases, J lost 4 bases, and 12 bases lay in between. CDR1 and CDR2 from the germline V gene are SQVTM and ANQGSEA.

This chain connects TRBV29-1 to TRBJ2-6; D not resolved. This sequence was found in a woman in her thirties or forties with alopecia areata. Some clones in this sample may be carry-over from other donors' samples. The sample consisted of whole blood, taken in connection with sensitization to the hapten diphenylcyclopropenone (DPC). CDR3 coding DNA: TGCAGCTTTTCTCCCTCCGGGGCCAACGTCCTGACTTTC. Protein sequence: CSFSPSGANVLTF. The full variable domain, completed using reference TRBV29-1 and TRBJ2-6, is SAVISQKPSRDICQRGTSLTIQCQVDSQVTMMFWYRQQPGQSLTLIATANQGSEATYESGFVIDKFPISRPNLTFSTLTVSNMSPEDSSIYLCSFSPSGANVLTFGAGSRLTVL.